This TCR beta chain was profiled in a study of T-cell reconstitution after alpha-beta-depleted transplantation in children. General observations from the study: Certain patients had high TCRbeta diversity at day 60, and it came from recipient T cells and thymic progenitors that survived.

Unique molecular identifiers were used in preparing the TCRbeta library. One entry per CDR3 protein, called by TCRdb with MiXCR from the PCR reads. This sample carries approximately 500,000 distinct CDR3 sequences, 25% to 30% of them seen once, and the ten largest clones take 30% to 40%. Germline lookup yields CDR1 DFQATT and CDR2 SNEGSKA (reference sequence). The CDR3 contains 14 residues. Losses at the gene ends were 4 bases for V and 1 base for J; bases not matched to a gene: 3. About this clonotype itself: The antigen is not known.

The TCR sequence derives from a boy younger than two with Wiskott-Aldrich syndrome, due to receive a stem cell transplant. This chain uses TRBV20-1 with TRBJ2-1, with 8 positions matching TRBD2. This material consisted of PBMCs, taken before TCRalphabeta/CD19-depleted stem cell transplant. The CDR3 bases are TGCAGTGCTACTATAGCGGGATCCTACAATGAGCAGTTCTTC. Translating it yields CSATIAGSYNEQFF.